This TCR beta chain was recorded in a study of blood T cell repertoires in COVID-19. Study-wide context: The United States, Italy and Spain supplied acute and convalescent COVID-19 samples. PBMCs, B-cell-depleted T cells, or T cells were the source of the cDNA or gDNA that made up the material.

Repertoires were generated with immunoSEQ multiplex PCR, while TCRdb's copy carries only in-frame clones and drops some. The repertoire holds around 260,000 clones, with around 83% as singletons. The CDR3 consists of 13 residues. V was trimmed by 7 bases and J by 7 bases, leaving 14 bases between them. Germline CDR1 is MNHNY and CDR2 is SVGAGI (reference sequence). The chain employs TRBV6-6 and TRBJ1-5, with D tentatively TRBD1 (6 bases). The clonotype originates from a man between 18 and 29 years old with active or convalescent COVID-19. The sample was peripheral blood. CDR3 coding DNA: TGTGCCAGCAAAAACTACAGGGACCAGCCCCAGCATTTT. Translating gives CASKNYRDQPQHF.